This T cell receptor beta chain was retrieved from a study of shared clonotypes between healthy human individuals. The V end lost 4 bases, the J end lost 16 bases, and 18 bases lay between the germline ends. CDR1 is SGHKS, CDR2 YYEKEE, per germline (reference sequence). The CDR3 totals 12 residues. This table comes from immunoSEQ multiplex PCR, and its TCRdb copy is limited to in-frame clones, with some not included. The data show around 1.5 million clones, with 98% seen just once and about 0.4% held by the top ten. Sequenced sample: naive CD4+ T cells sorted from blood. Stated subset: CD45RA+ positively selected. The chain links TRBV5-5 to TRBJ2-1, with D maybe TRBD2 (5 bases). The clonotype originates from a man aged 30 to 45 in good health. Written as DNA, the CDR3 is TGTGCCAGCAGCCCTGGGATGGGTCGACTATTCTTC. Amino acids: CASSPGMGRLFF.